Included here is one TCR beta chain sequence, with context. Assay: immunoSEQ multiplex PCR; the TCRdb copy retains only in-frame clones and omits some. This sample has under 250,000 clones, with around four fifths found just once. The entry originates in a study of blood T cell repertoires in COVID-19. The CDR3 spans 14 residues. The ends lost 5 bases at V and 5 bases at J; junction bases unmatched: 8. Germline values: CDR1 KGHDR, CDR2 SFDVKD. This receptor was identified in a man between 45 and 60 years old with acute or convalescent COVID-19. Sequenced material: peripheral blood. V gene TRBV24-1 combines with J gene TRBJ2-7; 7 nucleotides align to TRBD1. CDR3 sequence: CATSGQGRGDEQYF. In nucleotides, the CDR3 is TGTGCCACCAGTGGACAGGGTCGTGGGGACGAGCAGTACTTC.